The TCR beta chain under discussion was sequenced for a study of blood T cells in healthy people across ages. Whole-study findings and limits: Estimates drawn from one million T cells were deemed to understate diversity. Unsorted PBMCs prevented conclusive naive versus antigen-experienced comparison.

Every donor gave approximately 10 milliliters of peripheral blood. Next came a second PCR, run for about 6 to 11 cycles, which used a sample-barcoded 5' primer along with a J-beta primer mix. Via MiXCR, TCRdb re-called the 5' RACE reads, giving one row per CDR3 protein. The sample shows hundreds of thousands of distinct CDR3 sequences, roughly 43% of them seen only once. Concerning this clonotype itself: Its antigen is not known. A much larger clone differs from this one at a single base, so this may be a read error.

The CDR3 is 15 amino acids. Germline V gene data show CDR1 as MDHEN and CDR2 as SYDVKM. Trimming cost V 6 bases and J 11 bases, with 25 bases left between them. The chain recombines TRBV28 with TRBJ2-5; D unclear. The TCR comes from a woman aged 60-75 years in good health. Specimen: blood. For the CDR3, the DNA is TGTGCCAGCAGCCTGCCCCCGGTGACCTACAATGAGCAGTACTTC. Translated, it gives CASSLPPVTYNEQYF.